This TCR beta chain emerged from a study of T cell responses to AZD1222 COVID-19 vaccine. For the study at large: Both about-4-week and about-12-week second-dose recipients were combined.

This CDR3 has 13 amino acids. Germline V CDR1 and CDR2: LGHDT, YNNKEL (reference sequence). V was shortened by 1 base and J by 7 bases, with 8 bases between the two germline ends. Data came from immunoSEQ multiplex PCR; TCRdb stores just in-frame clones and leaves some out. The sample lists about 53,000 clones; approximately 88% were seen once. The sample here was peripheral blood, taken on day 0 of AZD1222 vaccination. The clonotype comes from an adult in good health. The rearrangement joins TRBV3-1 (or the pseudogene TRBV3-2) to TRBJ1-5, with D possibly being TRBD1 (5 bases). The CDR3: CASSQGGWQPQHF. The CDR3 bases are TGTGCCAGCAGCCAAGGGGGCTGGCAGCCCCAGCATTTT.